This TCR beta chain stems from a study of blood T cell repertoires in COVID-19. Only in-frame clones appear in the TCRdb table, and some are missing; sequencing was by immunoSEQ multiplex PCR. This table has 150,000 to 200,000 clones, about four fifths appearing once. V dropped 1 base and J dropped 4; count of bases not matched to a gene: 13. CDR3 length: 18 residues. The germline CDR1 and CDR2 sequences are LGHDT and YNNKEL (reference sequence). This clone came up a few times. Sequencing was carried out using peripheral blood. The chain employs TRBV3-1 (or the pseudogene TRBV3-2) and TRBJ2-3, with 8 bases lining up with TRBD1. The receptor's source is an older man with active or convalescent COVID-19. The DNA for the CDR3 is TGTGCCAGCAGCCAAGGGGGCTCCGGGACAGGATGGGCAGATACGCAGTATTTT. As protein: CASSQGGSGTGWADTQYF.